The 29 T cell receptor beta chains listed next were all sequenced from one sample in a study of T cells after yellow fever vaccination. TCRdb analysed the 5' RACE reads with MiXCR anew, one entry per CDR3 protein. The table shows 300,000 to 400,000 distinct CDR3 sequences, with approximately 9% occurring only once. The source was PBMCs, collected on the day of the first yellow fever vaccination. Receptors were obtained from a man in his late teens or twenties who received the YFV17D yellow fever vaccine.

The chain uses TRBV28 and TRBJ2-4; D is undetermined. V was shortened by 4 bases and J by 0 bases, with 4 bases between the two germline ends. Germline CDR1 is MDHEN and CDR2 is SYDVKM. The CDR3 runs to 13 residues. This CDR3 is CASSYLAKNIQYF. The CDR3 DNA follows: TGTGCCAGCAGTTATCTAGCCAAAAACATTCAGTACTTC.

A few counts support this clonotype. The chain carries TRBV4-3 and TRBJ1-5; D call uncertain. Germline assignment: CDR1 LGHNA and CDR2 YSLEER. The V gene lost 1 base and the J gene lost 5 bases, with 15 bases spanning the gap. CDR3 size: 16 residues. CDR3 sequence reads: CASSQVLGVRDQPQHF. For the CDR3, the DNA is TGCGCCAGCAGCCAAGTCCTCGGGGTGAGAGATCAGCCCCAGCATTTT.

In this sample, this clonotype turned up many times. V and J are TRBV5-1 and TRBJ2-1; TRBD1 might be the D (6 bases). Trimming left V 1 base short and J 1 base short, with 9 bases between. This CDR3 has 15 amino acids. Germline V gene data show CDR1 as SGHRS and CDR2 as YFSETQ. As DNA, the CDR3 is TGCGCCAGCAGCTTGAACAGGGTGTCCTACAATGAGCAGTTCTTC. Its translation is CASSLNRVSYNEQFF.

This clonotype was recorded at least ten times. The rearrangement joins TRBV29-1 to TRBJ2-3; 14 bases align to TRBD2. Germline loops: CDR1 SQVTM, CDR2 ANQGSEA. The J segment lost 0 bases and the V segment lost 6 bases, leaving 8 bases of the junction unmatched. The CDR3 covers 17 residues. As DNA, the CDR3 is TGCAGCGTGTGGGGACTAGCGGGGGCTACTAGCACAGATACGCAGTATTTT. Amino acids: CSVWGLAGATSTDTQYF.

This clonotype was seen ten or more times. CDR3 sequence reads: CASSYLLASQETQYF. CDR3 nucleotides: TGTGCCAGCAGTTACTTGCTAGCCTCCCAAGAGACCCAGTACTTC. The rearrangement links TRBV6-5 to TRBJ2-5; D is perhaps TRBD2 (5 bases). The CDR3 consists of 15 residues. Germline CDR1 is MNHEY and CDR2 is SVGAGI. V lost 1 base, J lost 1 base, and 10 bases lay in between.

This clonotype is a singleton in its sample. This chain's CDR3 is CASSLKFSYEQYV. Written as DNA, the CDR3 is TGTGCCAGCAGCCTCAAATTTTCCTACGAGCAGTACGTC. This chain uses TRBV28 with TRBJ2-7; D gene uncertain. Trimming stripped 6 bases from V and 1 base from J, with 10 bases between. This CDR3 is 13 amino acids long. Germline CDR1 reads MDHEN; CDR2 reads SYDVKM.

This clonotype was detected ten times or more. J is TRBJ1-2 and V is TRBV7-2; D call uncertain. The CDR3 runs 12 residues. V lost 5 bases and J lost 4, with 8 bases in between. Looked up from germline, CDR1 is SGHTA and CDR2 is FQGNSA. CDR3 bases: TGTGCCAGCAGCGGACTAGGCTATGGCTACACCTTC. Its translation is CASSGLGYGYTF.

The CDR3 protein is CASGMRETQYF. The CDR3 coding sequence is TGTGCCAGCGGTATGCGGGAGACCCAGTACTTC. The chain links TRBV19 to TRBJ2-5; unclear D gene. The CDR3 covers 11 residues. V was clipped by 9 bases and J by 5 bases, with 10 bases between them. The germline gives CDR1 LNHDA, CDR2 SQIVND (reference sequence).

This rearrangement joins TRBV12-3 or TRBV12-4 to TRBJ2-3, with D perhaps being TRBD1 or TRBD2 (5 bases each). The CDR3 runs 12 residues. Trimming took 3 bases from V and 10 from J, leaving 11 bases between them. The CDR3 nucleotides read TGTGCCAGCAGTTTGTCCGGGGCCGCGCAGTATTTT. Protein: CASSLSGAAQYF.

There are many counts of this clonotype. The chain links TRBV7-3 to TRBJ2-2, with D tentatively TRBD1 (5 bases). From germline, CDR1 is SGHTA and CDR2 FQGTGA. Trimming cost V 3 bases and J 1 base, with 9 bases left between them. This CDR3 region has 15 residues. CDR3 residues: CASSFHGQNTGELFF. CDR3 coding DNA: TGTGCCAGCAGCTTTCACGGACAGAACACCGGGGAGCTGTTTTTT.

This clonotype was recorded at least ten times. The chain employs TRBV7-2 and TRBJ1-5; TRBD1 agrees at 8 bases. The CDR3 is made up of 15 amino acids. Germline V gives CDR1 SGHTA, CDR2 FQGNSA. Trimming at V came to 6 bases and at J to 3 bases, leaving 7 bases not matched to a gene. CDR3: CASRDGTGLNQPQHF. As DNA, the CDR3 is TGTGCCAGCAGAGACGGGACAGGCCTCAATCAGCCCCAGCATTTT.

The J gene is TRBJ2-5, the V gene TRBV7-9; 7 positions agree with TRBD1. The CDR3 loop spans 14 amino acids. With V trimmed by 3 bases and J by 2 bases, 3 bases remained unmatched. CDR1 is SEHNR and CDR2 is FQNEAQ in the germline V gene (reference sequence). The CDR3 region is CASSFTGEQETQYF. For the CDR3, the DNA is TGTGCCAGCAGCTTCACAGGGGAGCAAGAGACCCAGTACTTC.

This clonotype was picked up a small number of times. The V call is TRBV28, the J call TRBJ2-6; TRBD1 matches 10 bases. This CDR3 has 20 amino acids. The germline gives CDR1 MDHEN, CDR2 SYDVKM. V shed 9 bases, J shed 0 bases, and the junction held 17 bases outside the gene matches. The CDR3 protein is CASLTTGWTGGGSGANVLTF. DNA for the CDR3: TGTGCCAGTCTCACTACCGGCTGGACAGGGGGAGGCTCTGGGGCCAACGTCCTGACTTTC.

As for this clonotype: A much larger clone is a single base away; this may be a read error. The chain couples TRBV15 to TRBJ1-5, with a weak D call TRBD1 (6 bases). CDR1 is LNHNV and CDR2 is YYDKDF in the germline V gene (reference sequence). CDR3 length equals 14 residues. CDR3 protein: CATSGTGSRQPRHF. CDR3 in DNA: TGTGCCACCAGCGGTACAGGGTCACGGCAGCCCCGGCATTTT.

This clonotype was counted once. V is TRBV4-2 and J is TRBJ2-1; no reliable D call. The germline V and J ends were trimmed by 2 bases and 9 bases, with 11 bases remaining between them. The germline V gene has CDR1 LGHNA and CDR2 YNFKEQ. This CDR3 contains 13 residues. CDR3 amino acids: CASSQPTWVEQFF. The DNA for the CDR3 is TGTGCCAGCAGCCAACCAACCTGGGTTGAGCAGTTCTTC.

J is TRBJ2-5 and V is TRBV5-1, with 10 bases fitting TRBD2. The V and J ends lost 1 base and 4 bases, in that order; junction bases with no gene match: 7. The CDR3 runs to 16 residues. Germline CDR1 and CDR2: SGHRS and YFSETQ. CDR3 sequence (DNA): TGCGCCAGCAGCTTGTTGGGGACTAGCGTCGCAGAGACCCAGTACTTC. The encoded protein is CASSLLGTSVAETQYF.

The chain is built from TRBV29-1 and TRBJ1-2; D ambiguous. V lost 5 bases and J lost 4, with 11 bases in between. Germline loops: CDR1 SQVTM, CDR2 ANQGSEA. This CDR3 spans 12 amino acids. The DNA of the CDR3 is TGCAGCGTTATCTCAGTCCCCTATGGCTACACCTTC. Encoded protein: CSVISVPYGYTF.

Only a few counts were recorded for this clonotype. This chain joins TRBV19 and TRBJ1-5, with D uncertain. This CDR3 has 20 residues. Deletions cut 6 bases from V and 3 bases from J, with 30 bases between. The germline CDR1 and CDR2 sequences are LNHDA and SQIVND (reference sequence). Written as DNA, the CDR3 is TGTGCCAGTAGGGGGATGGTGGTTGGACGGGCGGAGACCTACAATCAGCCCCAGCATTTT. As protein: CASRGMVVGRAETYNQPQHF.

This clonotype was seen a few times. The CDR3 region is CASSSHRQNEKLFF. CDR3 in DNA: TGTGCCAGTAGTAGCCACCGACAGAATGAAAAACTGTTTTTT. The genes are TRBV19 and TRBJ1-4, with a possible D match to TRBD1 (5 bases). The CDR3 sequence is 14 residues long. Germline V gives CDR1 LNHDA, CDR2 SQIVND (reference sequence). Trimming cost V 4 bases and J 5 bases, with 11 bases left between them.

This clonotype came up a few times. The chain is built from TRBV11-3 and TRBJ2-1; D remains unclear. Germline V CDR1 and CDR2: SGHNT, YENEEA. This CDR3 has 13 amino acids. Trimming took 2 bases from V and 8 from J, leaving 10 bases between them. The CDR3 region is CASSLTERHEQFF. The CDR3 DNA reads TGTGCCAGCAGCTTAACAGAGCGTCATGAGCAGTTCTTC.

This clonotype has a count of ten or more. V usage is TRBV6-1 and J usage is TRBJ1-1; D might be TRBD1 (5 bases). Germline CDR1 MNHNS, CDR2 SASEGT. The CDR3 totals 14 residues. V shed 8 bases and J shed 0 bases, with 13 bases lying between them. The CDR3 here is CASPPQGMNTEAFF. In DNA form, the CDR3 reads TGTGCCAGCCCCCCCCAGGGCATGAACACTGAAGCTTTCTTT.

Comment on this clonotype: One end of the junction is discordant with germline, which a read error may explain. The rearrangement joins TRBV3-1 to TRBJ1-1, with D unclear. CDR1 LGHDT and CDR2 YNNKEL come from the germline V gene (reference sequence). The length of the CDR3 is 15 residues. CDR3 loop: CACSPLRTGNTEAFF. CDR3 DNA: TGTGCCTGCAGCCCCCTGAGGACGGGGAACACTGAAGCTTTCTTT.

This clonotype was seen more than once but under ten times. The rearrangement links TRBV7-2 to TRBJ1-5; tentatively, D is TRBD1 (6 bases). CDR1 SGHTA and CDR2 FQGNSA come from the germline V gene. V gave up 4 bases and J gave up 2 bases, with 15 bases separating them. The CDR3 extends over 16 amino acids. The CDR3 protein is CASSSWGAGGNQPQHF. In nucleotides, the CDR3 is TGTGCCAGCAGCTCCTGGGGGGCAGGGGGCAATCAGCCCCAGCATTTT.

This clonotype occurred a few times. The CDR3 DNA reads TGCAGTGCTAGAGATCCGCGGGGGAGTCAAGAGACCCAGTACTTC. Encoded protein: CSARDPRGSQETQYF. V usage is TRBV20-1 and J usage is TRBJ2-5, with TRBD2 matching 7 bases. The CDR3 has 15 amino acids. The V segment lost 0 bases and the J segment 2 bases; nucleotides outside the gene matches: 6. The V gene's germline CDR1 is DFQATT and CDR2 SNEGSKA (reference sequence).

This clonotype was seen only a few times. The rearrangement joins TRBV29-1 to TRBJ2-1; D perhaps matches TRBD1 (6 bases). Germline CDR1 is SQVTM and CDR2 is ANQGSEA. This CDR3 region has 13 residues. Trimming cost V 6 bases and J 0 bases, with 9 bases left between them. CDR3 sequence (DNA): TGCAGCGTAGACAGGTCCTCCTACAATGAGCAGTTCTTC. This encodes CSVDRSSYNEQFF.

Comment on this clonotype: At one end, the junction sequence differs from germline, possibly due to a read error. The V and J genes are TRBV4-3 and TRBJ2-1, with D possibly matching TRBD2 (5 bases). The length of the CDR3 is 13 residues. Germline values: CDR1 LGHNA, CDR2 YSLEER. CDR3 loop: CASSQETGLREIF. The CDR3 bases are TGCGCCAGCAGCCAAGAGACCGGACTTAGAGAGATCTTC.

The chain carries TRBV2 and TRBJ2-1, with D maybe TRBD2 (5 bases). CDR3 length: 15 residues. Between the trimmed V and J ends, which lost 6 bases and 0 bases, there was a span of 12 bases. The germline V gene encodes CDR1 SNHLY and CDR2 FYNNEI. In DNA, the CDR3 is TGTGCCAGCAGGGAGGACCGGAGCTCCTACAATGAGCAGTTCTTC. Amino acid sequence: CASREDRSSYNEQFF.

This clonotype was detected ten times or more. The V and J genes are TRBV7-8 and TRBJ2-5; D tentatively reads TRBD1 or TRBD2 (5 bases each). Germline assignment: CDR1 SGHVS and CDR2 FQNEAQ. The V end lost 6 bases, the J end lost 1 base, and 15 bases lay between the germline ends. The CDR3 is 15 residues long. The CDR3 is CASSPAWGFQETQYF. CDR3 sequence (DNA): TGTGCCAGCAGTCCGGCCTGGGGGTTCCAAGAGACCCAGTACTTC.

The rearrangement uses TRBV3-1 and TRBJ2-1, with 8 bases identical to TRBD2. Germline V CDR1 and CDR2: LGHDT, YNNKEL (reference sequence). The V gene end was trimmed by 7 bases and the J gene end by 3 bases; junction bases not matched to a gene: 5. The CDR3 extends over 14 amino acids. The CDR3, as DNA: TGTGCCAGCACCCTAGCGGGTAACTACAATGAGCAGTTCTTC. This codes for CASTLAGNYNEQFF.